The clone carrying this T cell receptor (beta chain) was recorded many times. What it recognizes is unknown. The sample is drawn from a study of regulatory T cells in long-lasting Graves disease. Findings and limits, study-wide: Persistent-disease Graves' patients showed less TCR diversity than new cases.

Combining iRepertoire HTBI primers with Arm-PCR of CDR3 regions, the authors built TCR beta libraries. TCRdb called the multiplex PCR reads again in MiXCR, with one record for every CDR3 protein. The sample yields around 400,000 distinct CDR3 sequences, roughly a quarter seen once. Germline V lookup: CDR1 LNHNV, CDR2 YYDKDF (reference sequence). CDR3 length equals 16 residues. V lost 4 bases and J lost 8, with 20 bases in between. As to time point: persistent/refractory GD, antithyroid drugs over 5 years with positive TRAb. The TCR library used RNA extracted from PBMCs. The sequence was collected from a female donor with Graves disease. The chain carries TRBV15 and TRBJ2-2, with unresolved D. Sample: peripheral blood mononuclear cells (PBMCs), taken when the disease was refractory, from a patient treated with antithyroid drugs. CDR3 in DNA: TGTGCCACCAGCAACCCGCCTGATTCCCCCTTAGGGGAGCTGTTTTTT. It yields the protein CATSNPPDSPLGELFF.